A selection of T cell receptor beta chains follows, all from one sample in a study of human thymus T cells. This table comes from immunoSEQ multiplex PCR, and its TCRdb copy is limited to in-frame clones, with some not included. The sample holds roughly 86,000 clones, about 96% seen once. Sequencing used thymus tissue. These receptors were collected from a boy under two years old with a congenital heart defect but otherwise immunologically healthy. Both conserved end residues are part of each CDR3. D genes are given only for firm matches. Not every row has a clone size; where given, it reads once, few, many or a size class.

D	J	V	size	CDR3	DNA
-	TRBJ2-7	TRBV5-5	-	CASSLGSGKPYEQYF	TGTGCCAGCAGCTTGGGGTCGGGAAAGCCCTACGAGCAGTACTTC
-	TRBJ2-3	TRBV5-1	-	CASSPGTGSADTQYF	TGCGCCAGCAGCCCTGGGACGGGGAGCGCAGATACGCAGTATTTT
-	TRBJ2-3	TRBV15	-	CATRTGPATDTQYF	TGTGCCACCAGGACAGGCCCGGCTACAGATACGCAGTATTTT
-	TRBJ1-1	TRBV28	-	CASSFVTTEAFF	TGTGCCAGCAGTTTCGTTACGACTGAAGCTTTCTTT
TRBD1	TRBJ1-2	TRBV14	-	CASSPCLMGQVPNGYTF	TGTGCCAGCAGTCCTTGCCTTATGGGACAGGTCCCAAATGGCTACACCTTC
-	TRBJ2-1	TRBV6-5	-	CASSPGTPKQFF	TGTGCCAGCAGTCCCGGGACTCCCAAGCAGTTCTTC
TRBD2	TRBJ2-5	TRBV7-9	once	CASSLTWASGRETQYF	TGTGCCAGCAGCTTAACTTGGGCTAGCGGGAGGGAGACCCAGTACTTC
-	TRBJ2-7	TRBV21-1	-	CASTLSGSCLEQYF	TGTGCCAGCACCCTTAGCGGGAGTTGTTTGGAGCAGTACTTC
-	TRBJ2-7	TRBV10-3	-	CAISESPGPYEQYF	TGTGCCATCAGTGAGTCGCCGGGACCCTACGAGCAGTACTTC
TRBD2	TRBJ2-2	TRBV12-5	-	CASAPGGYYTGELFF	TGTGCTAGTGCGCCCGGGGGGTATTACACCGGGGAGCTGTTTTTT
TRBD1	TRBJ2-1	TRBV15	-	CATSRDLRGRIRYNEQFF	TGTGCCACCAGCAGAGATTTAAGGGGGCGCATTCGGTACAATGAGCAGTTCTTC
-	TRBJ1-5	TRBV5-1	once	CASSLRGYSNQPQHF	TGCGCCAGCAGCTTACGGGGATATAGCAATCAGCCCCAGCATTTT
TRBD1	TRBJ1-3	TRBV5-1	-	CASSLAEGAAGNTIYF	TGCGCCAGCAGCTTGGCCGAGGGGGCTGCTGGAAACACCATATATTTT
-	TRBJ2-1	TRBV29-1	-	CSVGGVRFDEQFF	TGCAGCGTTGGGGGTGTGAGGTTCGATGAGCAGTTCTTC